Listed below are T cell receptor beta chains from one sample, sequenced in a study of cytomegalovirus exposure and HLA in healthy donors. TCRdb's table, derived via immunoSEQ multiplex PCR, lists solely in-frame clones and lacks some. The sample comprises 150,000 to 200,000 clones, around 81% of which are singletons, and more than 1.5% rests with the top ten. The sample taken for sequencing was PBMCs. The receptor set was obtained from a man aged 18-30 years in good health and CMV-seronegative. Each CDR3 is given with its conserved first and last residue. D genes are given only for firm matches. Clone size is given for some rows only: seen once, a few or many times, or a class if the clone is expanded.

>TRBV18|NA|TRBJ2-2|17|TRBD1
TGTGCCAGCTCACACAGACAGGGGGCGCGCGGCACCGGGGAGCTGTTTTTT
CASSHRQGARGTGELFF
>TRBV27|NA|TRBJ1-2|16|TRBD1
TGTGCCAGCAGTCTAAGACAGGGGGCGGAAGGATATGGCTACACCTTC
CASSLRQGAEGYGYTF
>TRBV9|few|TRBJ1-4|15|NA
TGTGCCAGCAGCGCGAGAGTTCTTCCTAATGAAAAACTGTTTTTT
CASSARVLPNEKLFF
>TRBV7-6|NA|TRBJ2-5|15|TRBD2
TGTGCCAGCAGCTTGGCGGGAGGAAGAGGAGAGACCCAGTACTTC
CASSLAGGRGETQYF
>TRBV28|NA|TRBJ2-5|14|NA
TGTGCCAGCAGTTGGGTAGCGCCTCAAGAGACCCAGTACTTC
CASSWVAPQETQYF
>TRBV5-4|NA|TRBJ2-2|14|TRBD2
TGTGCCAGCAGCTTTAGCGGGGGGGCCGGGGAGCTGTTTTTT
CASSFSGGAGELFF
>TRBV11-1|NA|TRBJ2-5|15|TRBD2
TGTGCCAGCAGTCCCGGGACTAGCGGGCAAGAGACCCAGTACTTC
CASSPGTSGQETQYF
>TRBV14|NA|TRBJ2-2|17|NA
TGTGCCAGCAGCCACGTATCCCGGGAGCTTAACACCGGGGAGCTGTTTTTT
CASSHVSRELNTGELFF
>TRBV1|few|TRBJ2-7|12|NA
TGCACCAGCAGCCATCGGGACTACGAGCAGTACTTC
CTSSHRDYEQYF
>TRBV5-6|NA|TRBJ1-5|14|NA
TGTGCCAGCAGCTCGACAGCCAGGCATCAGCCCCAGCATTTT
CASSSTARHQPQHF
>TRBV10-3|NA|TRBJ1-1|12|NA
TGTGCCATCAGTGACAGGAGAGGGGGATCTTTCTTT
CAISDRRGGSFF
>TRBV12-5|NA|TRBJ2-7|14|NA
TGTGCTAGTCTACCGGGACAAGGGTCGTACGAGCAGTACTTC
CASLPGQGSYEQYF
>TRBV2|NA|TRBJ2-7|16|TRBD2
TGTGCCAGCAACGAGCTGACTAGCGTGGAGAACTACGAGCAGTACTTC
CASNELTSVENYEQYF
>TRBV5-6|NA|TRBJ2-5|15|NA
TGTGCCAGCAGCTCCCCGTCCGGAGGTCAAGAGACCCAGTACTTC
CASSSPSGGQETQYF
>TRBV7-3|NA|TRBJ2-5|14|TRBD2
TGTGCCAGCAGCTCCTGGGGGGGAGCAGAGACCCAGTACTTC
CASSSWGGAETQYF
>TRBV5-1|NA|TRBJ1-1|14|NA
TGCGCCAGCAGGATCCTGGCAGAGAACACTGAAGCTTTCTTT
CASRILAENTEAFF